This is a list of T cell receptor beta chains from one sample in a study of post-analysis software for immune sequencing data. A single record per CDR3 protein comes from TCRdb applying MiXCR to the PCR reads. In the table there are fewer than 550,000 distinct CDR3 sequences, under 40% of which are singletons. Sample: blood. These receptors were obtained from a girl under 18 with multiple sclerosis. Each CDR3 is given with its conserved first and last residue. Each record gives: V gene, D gene, J gene, clone size, CDR3 DNA, CDR3 protein. A D gene is named only where the DNA matches it firmly. A row's size may be missing; if present it is once, few, many or a size class.

V: TRBV18
D: NA
J: TRBJ2-7
size: NA
DNA: TGTGCCAGCTCACCAAAAACGGGGTTTAGGGTCTACGAGCAGTACTTC
CDR3: CASSPKTGFRVYEQYF

V: TRBV7-9
D: NA
J: TRBJ2-7
size: few
DNA: TGTGCCAGCAGCCCCGGGAATCACGAGCAGTACTTC
CDR3: CASSPGNHEQYF

V: TRBV12-3/TRBV12-4
D: NA
J: TRBJ2-1
size: few
DNA: TGTGCCAGCACTCCCAGAGGGTCCTACAATGAGCAGTTCTTC
CDR3: CASTPRGSYNEQFF

V: TRBV3-1
D: NA
J: TRBJ2-5
size: few
DNA: TGTGCCAGCAGCCAAGCGGGGGAGAGAGAAGAGACCCAGTACTTC
CDR3: CASSQAGEREETQYF

V: TRBV18
D: NA
J: TRBJ2-1
size: few
DNA: TGTGCCAGCTCACCACCGTATGCCACCTACAATGAGCAGTTCTTC
CDR3: CASSPPYATYNEQFF

V: TRBV7-9
D: TRBD2
J: TRBJ2-1
size: NA
DNA: TGTGCCAGCAGCTTCGGGCTAGCGGAATTCAATGAGCAGTTCTTC
CDR3: CASSFGLAEFNEQFF

V: TRBV18
D: NA
J: TRBJ2-7
size: NA
DNA: TGTGCCAGCTCACGAGACAGAAACCAATACGAGCAGTACTTC
CDR3: CASSRDRNQYEQYF

V: TRBV11-2
D: TRBD2
J: TRBJ2-7
size: NA
DNA: TGTGCCAGCAGCTTAGGCAGCACTAGCGGGAACGAGCAGTACTTC
CDR3: CASSLGSTSGNEQYF

V: TRBV15
D: NA
J: TRBJ2-7
size: NA
DNA: TGTGCCACCAGCAGAGACAGCTACGAGCAGTACTTC
CDR3: CATSRDSYEQYF

V: TRBV5-1
D: NA
J: TRBJ2-5
size: many
DNA: TGTGCCAGCAGCTTAGACAGGCAAGAGACCCAGTACTTC
CDR3: CASSLDRQETQYF

V: TRBV29-1
D: NA
J: TRBJ1-1
size: once
DNA: TGCAGCGTCCCCGGCGGGGCTAACACTGAAGCTTTCTTT
CDR3: CSVPGGANTEAFF

V: TRBV3-1
D: TRBD2
J: TRBJ2-1
size: few
DNA: TGTGCCAGCAGCCAAGTAGCGGGGGGCCCTCATGAGCAGTTCTTC
CDR3: CASSQVAGGPHEQFF

V: TRBV5-1
D: TRBD1
J: TRBJ1-1
size: NA
DNA: TGCGCCAGCAGCTTGGTGACAGGGGCCACGAAGTTGAACACTGAAGCTTTCTTT
CDR3: CASSLVTGATKLNTEAFF

V: TRBV25-1
D: NA
J: TRBJ2-3
size: few
DNA: TGTGCCAGCAGTCCAAATCCGGGGCAGGGTCCAGATACGCAGTATTTT
CDR3: CASSPNPGQGPDTQYF

V: TRBV29-1
D: NA
J: TRBJ2-3
size: NA
DNA: TGCAGCGTTGCAGGAAGGGCCACAGATACGCAGTATTTT
CDR3: CSVAGRATDTQYF

V: TRBV10-3
D: TRBD1
J: TRBJ1-1
size: NA
DNA: TGTGCCATCAGTGAGCCTGATCAGGGGGCTGAAGCTTTCTTT
CDR3: CAISEPDQGAEAFF

V: TRBV6-2/TRBV6-3
D: NA
J: TRBJ1-6
size: NA
DNA: TGTGCCAGCGACCGGGACACGGGTAATTCACCCCCCCACTTT
CDR3: CASDRDTGNSPPHF

V: TRBV5-1
D: TRBD1
J: TRBJ1-1
size: NA
DNA: TGCGCCAGCAGCGACCGGACAGGGGGCGACGAAGCTTTCTTT
CDR3: CASSDRTGGDEAFF

V: TRBV5-1
D: NA
J: TRBJ2-7
size: few
DNA: TGCGCCAGCAGCTTGGGGGGGGCCGACGAGCAGTACTTC
CDR3: CASSLGGADEQYF

V: TRBV5-1
D: NA
J: TRBJ2-1
size: NA
DNA: TGCGCCGGCAGCTGGGAAGGGCCTCCTGGGAATGAGCAGTTCTTC
CDR3: CAGSWEGPPGNEQFF

V: TRBV7-2
D: NA
J: TRBJ2-5
size: NA
DNA: TGTGCCAGCAGCAAATACGGGGGCGCCAGGGAGACCCAGTACTTC
CDR3: CASSKYGGARETQYF

V: TRBV18
D: NA
J: TRBJ2-1
size: few
DNA: TGTGCCAGCTCATTCGAGGTGCGGCAGTTCTTC
CDR3: CASSFEVRQFF

V: TRBV3-1
D: TRBD2
J: TRBJ2-1
size: NA
DNA: TGTGCCAGCAGCCGACTAGCGGGGGGCCGGGGCTCCTACAATGAGCAGTTCTTC
CDR3: CASSRLAGGRGSYNEQFF

V: TRBV5-6
D: NA
J: TRBJ2-1
size: NA
DNA: TGTGCCAGCAGCTTGATCCGTCTGGACGGGTCCTACAATGAGCAGTTCTTC
CDR3: CASSLIRLDGSYNEQFF

V: TRBV11-2
D: NA
J: TRBJ2-4
size: NA
DNA: TGTGCCAGCAGCTTGGAAACGGTCAAAAACATTCAGTACTTC
CDR3: CASSLETVKNIQYF

V: TRBV20-1
D: NA
J: TRBJ2-7
size: few
DNA: TGCAGTGCTAGCGGGGCCTCCTACGAGCAGTACTTC
CDR3: CSASGASYEQYF

V: TRBV12-3/TRBV12-4
D: NA
J: TRBJ2-5
size: NA
DNA: TGTACCAGCAGTACCTCGCTGGTAGGAGGCCAAGAGACCCAGTACTTC
CDR3: CTSSTSLVGGQETQYF

V: TRBV5-1
D: TRBD2
J: TRBJ2-3
size: NA
DNA: TGCGCCAGCAGCCAGGCCGCGGGGGGCCAGGAAGATACGCAGTATTTT
CDR3: CASSQAAGGQEDTQYF

V: TRBV5-1
D: TRBD2
J: TRBJ2-3
size: few
DNA: TGCGCCAGCAGAGAACCTAGCGGGGGGGGGACAGATACGCAGTATTTT
CDR3: CASREPSGGGTDTQYF

V: TRBV5-1
D: NA
J: TRBJ1-2
size: NA
DNA: TGCGCCAGCAGCTTGGGGCACAGGGTGAACTATGGCTACACCTTC
CDR3: CASSLGHRVNYGYTF

V: TRBV27
D: TRBD1
J: TRBJ1-2
size: few
DNA: TGTGCCAGCAGTCCACCCGGACAGGGCTATGGCTACACCTTC
CDR3: CASSPPGQGYGYTF

V: TRBV7-3
D: NA
J: TRBJ2-1
size: NA
DNA: TGTGCCAGCAGCACAGGACCAGACCGGGATGAGCAGTTCTTC
CDR3: CASSTGPDRDEQFF

V: TRBV2
D: NA
J: TRBJ2-3
size: few
DNA: TGTGCCAGCAACCGAGGGGGTCGGGATACGCAGTATTTT
CDR3: CASNRGGRDTQYF

V: TRBV2
D: NA
J: TRBJ2-5
size: few
DNA: TGTGCCAGCGGGAAAGAAGAGACCCAGTACTTC
CDR3: CASGKEETQYF

V: TRBV7-9
D: NA
J: TRBJ1-4
size: NA
DNA: TGTGCCAGCAGCTTCGACGGAGGGAGTGAAAAACTGTTTTTT
CDR3: CASSFDGGSEKLFF

V: TRBV27
D: TRBD1
J: TRBJ2-7
size: NA
DNA: TGTGCCAGCAGCCCCGTGGGGACAGGGAAAGACGAGCAGTACTTC
CDR3: CASSPVGTGKDEQYF

V: TRBV5-1
D: NA
J: TRBJ2-7
size: few
DNA: TGCGCCAGCAGCCATGGACAGTCTTACGAGCAGTACTTC
CDR3: CASSHGQSYEQYF

V: TRBV29-1
D: NA
J: TRBJ1-1
size: NA
DNA: TGCAGCGCCGGAACAGTCTGGAACACTGAAGCTTTCTTT
CDR3: CSAGTVWNTEAFF

V: TRBV14
D: TRBD2
J: TRBJ2-5
size: few
DNA: TGTGCCAGCAGCCAGGGGACTAGCGGCCCAAATTATGTAGAGACCCAGTACTTC
CDR3: CASSQGTSGPNYVETQYF

V: TRBV15
D: TRBD1
J: TRBJ2-1
size: NA
DNA: TGTGCCACCAGCAGGGGGACAGGGGACACCTACGAGCAGTTCTTC
CDR3: CATSRGTGDTYEQFF

V: TRBV20-1
D: NA
J: TRBJ1-1
size: NA
DNA: TGCAGTGCTAGGGTCGCATCCCAGGGGTTGAACACTGAAGCTTTCTTT
CDR3: CSARVASQGLNTEAFF

V: TRBV7-9
D: TRBD1
J: TRBJ1-4
size: few
DNA: TGTGCCAGCAGTCCCCTACAGGGGGCTAATGAAAAACTGTTTTTT
CDR3: CASSPLQGANEKLFF